Many counts were recorded for the clone carrying this T cell receptor (beta chain). This library used roughly 430 ng RNA and molecular barcoded adaptors spanning alpha/delta and beta/gamma chains. Each CDR3 protein gets one entry after TCRdb re-called the reads with MiXCR. The table includes 40,000 to 50,000 distinct CDR3 sequences, roughly 20% detected once. CDR3 length equals 12 residues. Germline-derived CDR1 and CDR2 are SGHRS and YFSETQ. The V gene lost 2 bases and the J gene lost 7 bases, with 9 bases spanning the gap. This specimen belongs to a study of read filtering for tumor transcriptome and immune sequencing.

The chain joins TRBV5-1 to TRBJ1-1; D is uncertain. This clonotype was obtained from a donor at least 40 years old with multiple myeloma. Specimen: a population of CD138-negative cells sorted from bone marrow. CDR3 sequence: CASSFGGGEAFF. The DNA of the CDR3 is TGCGCCAGCAGCTTCGGCGGCGGTGAAGCTTTCTTT.